The entry below gives a single T cell receptor beta chain sequence along with its context. Its antigen remains unidentified. The sample comes from a study of beta chain features in type 1 diabetes. General study points: Shortening that was moderate but significant affected the TCRB CDR3s of Type 1 diabetes patients in all four CD4+ subsets.

The CDR3 runs 14 residues. Trimming took 4 bases from V and 2 from J, leaving 12 bases between them. The germline gives CDR1 SGHRS, CDR2 YFSETQ. Expressed TCRB transcripts were sequenced after all isolated RNA was converted to cDNA. Sequenced by immunoSEQ multiplex PCR; TCRdb stores in-frame clones only, minus some. The data show over 40,000 clones, 66% seen once. The chain is built from TRBV5-1 and TRBJ2-5; D is perhaps TRBD2 (6 bases). This TCR came from a woman aged 18-29 years with type 1 diabetes. Sequencing was performed on Tregs from blood. The CDR3 here is CASSPGAGQETQYF. In nucleotides, the CDR3 is TGCGCCAGCAGCCCCGGGGCGGGACAAGAGACCCAGTACTTC. Supplemented by reference TRBV5-1 and TRBJ2-5, the full variable domain reads KAGVTQTPRYLIKTRGQQVTLSCSPISGHRSVSWYQQTPGQGLQFLFEYFSETQRNKGNFPGRFSGRQFSNSRSEMNVSTLELGDSALYLCASSPGAGQETQYFGPGTRLLVL.